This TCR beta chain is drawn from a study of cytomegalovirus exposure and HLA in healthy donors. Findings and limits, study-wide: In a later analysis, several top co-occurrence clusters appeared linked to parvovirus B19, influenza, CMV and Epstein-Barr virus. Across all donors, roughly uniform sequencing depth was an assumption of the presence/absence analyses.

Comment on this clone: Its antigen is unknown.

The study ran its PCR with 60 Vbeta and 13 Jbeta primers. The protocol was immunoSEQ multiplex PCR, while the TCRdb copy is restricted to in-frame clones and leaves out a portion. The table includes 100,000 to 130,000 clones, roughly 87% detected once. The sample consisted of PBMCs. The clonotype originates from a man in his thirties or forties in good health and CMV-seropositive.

The CDR3 spells CASSLGGVSSYEQYF. In DNA, the CDR3 is TGCGCCAGCAGCTTAGGAGGGGTCAGCTCCTACGAGCAGTACTTC. This chain connects TRBV5-1 to TRBJ2-7; tentative D call: TRBD2 (6 bases). The germline V gene has CDR1 SGHRS and CDR2 YFSETQ. The V end was cut by 2 bases, the J end by 0 bases, with 12 bases between. The CDR3 extends over 15 amino acids.